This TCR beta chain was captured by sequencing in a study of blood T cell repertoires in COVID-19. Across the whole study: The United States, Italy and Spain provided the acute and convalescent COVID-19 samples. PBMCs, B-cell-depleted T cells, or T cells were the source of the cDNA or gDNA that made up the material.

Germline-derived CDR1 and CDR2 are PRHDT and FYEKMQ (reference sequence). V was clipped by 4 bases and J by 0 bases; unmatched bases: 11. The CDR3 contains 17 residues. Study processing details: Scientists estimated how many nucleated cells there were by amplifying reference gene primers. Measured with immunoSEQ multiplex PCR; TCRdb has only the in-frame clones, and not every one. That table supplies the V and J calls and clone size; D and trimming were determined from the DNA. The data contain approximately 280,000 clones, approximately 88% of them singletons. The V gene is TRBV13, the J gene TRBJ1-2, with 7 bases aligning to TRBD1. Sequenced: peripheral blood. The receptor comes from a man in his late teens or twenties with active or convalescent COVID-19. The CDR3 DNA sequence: TGTGCCAGCAGCTCTCCGACAGGGCGAAAAGCTAACTATGGCTACACCTTC. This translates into CASSSPTGRKANYGYTF.